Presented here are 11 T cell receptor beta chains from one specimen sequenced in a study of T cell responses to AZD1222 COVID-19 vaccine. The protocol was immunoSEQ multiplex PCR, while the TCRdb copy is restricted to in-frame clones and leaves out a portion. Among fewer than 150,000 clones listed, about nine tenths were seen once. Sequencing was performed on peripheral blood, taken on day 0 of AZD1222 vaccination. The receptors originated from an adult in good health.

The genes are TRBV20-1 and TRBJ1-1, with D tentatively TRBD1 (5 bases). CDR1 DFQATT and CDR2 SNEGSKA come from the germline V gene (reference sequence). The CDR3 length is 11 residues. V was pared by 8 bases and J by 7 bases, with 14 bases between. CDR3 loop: CSPRRGSEAFF. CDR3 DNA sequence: TGCAGTCCCAGGCGGGGCAGTGAAGCTTTCTTT.

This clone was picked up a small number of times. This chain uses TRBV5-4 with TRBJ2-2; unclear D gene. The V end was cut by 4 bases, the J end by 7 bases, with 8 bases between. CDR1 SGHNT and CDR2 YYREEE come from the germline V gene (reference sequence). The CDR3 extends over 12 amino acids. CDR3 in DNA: TGTGCCAGCAGCATACCGGTCGGGGAGCTGTTTTTT. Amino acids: CASSIPVGELFF.

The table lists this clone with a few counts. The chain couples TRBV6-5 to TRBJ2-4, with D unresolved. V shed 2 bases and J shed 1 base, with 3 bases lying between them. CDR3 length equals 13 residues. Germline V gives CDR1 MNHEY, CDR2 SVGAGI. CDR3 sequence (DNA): TGTGCCAGCAGTTACGGGGCCAAAAACATTCAGTACTTC. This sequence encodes CASSYGAKNIQYF.

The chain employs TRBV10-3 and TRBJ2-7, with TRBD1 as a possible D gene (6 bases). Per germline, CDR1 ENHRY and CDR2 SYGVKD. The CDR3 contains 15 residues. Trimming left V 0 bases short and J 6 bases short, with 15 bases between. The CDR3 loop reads CAISESKGQYAEQYF. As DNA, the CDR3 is TGTGCCATCAGTGAGTCGAAGGGACAATACGCCGAGCAGTACTTC.

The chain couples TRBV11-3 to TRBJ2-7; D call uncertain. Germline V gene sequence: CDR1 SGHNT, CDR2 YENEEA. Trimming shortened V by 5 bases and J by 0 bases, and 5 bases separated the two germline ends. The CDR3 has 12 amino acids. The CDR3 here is CASSLGSYEQYF. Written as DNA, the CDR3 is TGTGCCAGCAGCCTGGGCTCCTACGAGCAGTACTTC. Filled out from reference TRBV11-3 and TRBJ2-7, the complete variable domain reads EAGVVQSPRYKIIEKKQPVAFWCNPISGHNTLYWYLQNLGQGPELLIRYENEEAVDDSQLPKDRFSAERLKGVDSTLKIQPAELGDSAVYLCASSLGSYEQYFGPGTRLTVT.

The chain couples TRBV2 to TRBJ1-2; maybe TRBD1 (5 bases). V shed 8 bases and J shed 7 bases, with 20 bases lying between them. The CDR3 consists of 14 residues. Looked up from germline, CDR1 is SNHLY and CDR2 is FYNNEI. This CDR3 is CASFLAGPGGGYTF. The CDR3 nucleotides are TGTGCCAGCTTCCTTGCAGGACCTGGGGGTGGCTACACCTTC.

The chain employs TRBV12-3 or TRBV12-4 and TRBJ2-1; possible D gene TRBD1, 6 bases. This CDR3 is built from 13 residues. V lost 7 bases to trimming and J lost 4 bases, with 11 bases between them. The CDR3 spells CASTQGQYNEQFF. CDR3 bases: TGTGCCAGCACCCAAGGACAGTACAATGAGCAGTTCTTC.

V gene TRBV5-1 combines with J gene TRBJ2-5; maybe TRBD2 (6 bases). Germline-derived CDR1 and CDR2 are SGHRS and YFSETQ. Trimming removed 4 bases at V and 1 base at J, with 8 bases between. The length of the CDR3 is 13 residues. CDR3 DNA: TGCGCCAGCAGCGCGGAGGGCCAAGAGACCCAGTACTTC. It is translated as CASSAEGQETQYF.

CDR3 sequence: CAAGGEQFF. The CDR3 DNA is TGTGCCGCCGGGGGGGAGCAGTTCTTC. The chain uses TRBV19 and TRBJ2-1; the match to TRBD2 covers 7 bases. Per germline, CDR1 LNHDA and CDR2 SQIVND (reference sequence). The trim removed 11 bases at V and 10 bases at J, leaving 2 bases unmatched. This CDR3 has 9 amino acids.

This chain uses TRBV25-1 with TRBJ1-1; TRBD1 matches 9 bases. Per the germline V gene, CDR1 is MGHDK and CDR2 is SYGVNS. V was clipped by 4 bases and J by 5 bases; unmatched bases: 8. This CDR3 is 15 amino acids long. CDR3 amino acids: CASSGTGQGRTEAFF. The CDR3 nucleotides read TGTGCCAGCAGTGGAACGGGACAGGGTAGGACTGAAGCTTTCTTT.

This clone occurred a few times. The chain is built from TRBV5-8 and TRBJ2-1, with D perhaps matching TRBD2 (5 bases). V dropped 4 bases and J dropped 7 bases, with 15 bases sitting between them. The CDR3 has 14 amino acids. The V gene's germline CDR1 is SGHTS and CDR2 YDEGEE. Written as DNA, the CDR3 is TGTGCCAGCAGCACCGGGGTTATATCTAATGAGCAGTTCTTC. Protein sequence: CASSTGVISNEQFF.